One sample yielded the 5 T cell receptor beta chains listed below, sequenced in a study of blood T cell repertoires in COVID-19. Using immunoSEQ multiplex PCR, the repertoire was profiled, and TCRdb retains in-frame clones only, with some absent. The profile shows more than 80,000 clones, about three quarters of them singletons. Sequences were obtained from peripheral blood. The receptor set was obtained from a woman aged 80 or over with active or convalescent COVID-19.

The gene calls are TRBV30 and TRBJ1-1, with a possible D match to TRBD1 (5 bases). Germline V gene data show CDR1 as GTSNPN and CDR2 as SVGIG (reference sequence). Trimming left V 2 bases short and J 11 bases short, with 18 bases between. The CDR3 covers 13 residues. The CDR3 DNA is TGTGCCTGGAGTCCGTCCCGACAGTCCGAGGCTTTCTTT. Its protein product is CAWSPSRQSEAFF.

The chain employs TRBV29-1 and TRBJ1-1; D is ambiguous. Per germline, CDR1 SQVTM and CDR2 ANQGSEA. V dropped 4 bases and J dropped 6 bases, with 6 bases sitting between them. The CDR3 covers 10 residues. The CDR3 loop is CSVVAAEAFF. Here the CDR3 DNA reads TGCAGCGTTGTGGCAGCTGAAGCTTTCTTT.

The chain combines TRBV12-3 or TRBV12-4 with TRBJ1-1; no firm D call. V dropped 8 bases and J dropped 6 bases, with 13 bases sitting between them. The CDR3 is 12 amino acids. The CDR3: CASSQREAEAFF. Here the CDR3 DNA reads TGTGCCAGCTCACAAAGGGAGGCTGAAGCTTTCTTT.

This clone was picked up one time. V gene TRBV10-2 combines with J gene TRBJ2-7; possible D gene TRBD1, 6 bases. Germline CDR1 and CDR2: WSHSY and SAAADI. Trimming removed 6 bases at V and 2 bases at J, with 17 bases between. The length of the CDR3 is 15 residues. DNA for the CDR3: TGCGCCAGCAGCGCAACGACAGGCCCTCCCTACGAGCAGTACTTC. Translated: CASSATTGPPYEQYF.

CDR3 amino acids: CASSLDPGTGGNEQYF. CDR3 DNA: TGCGCCAGCAGCTTGGATCCCGGGACAGGGGGAAACGAGCAGTACTTC. The chain has TRBV5-1 and TRBJ2-7, with TRBD1 matching 11 bases. This CDR3 spans 16 amino acids. Germline V gene sequence: CDR1 SGHRS, CDR2 YFSETQ. V was pared by 0 bases and J by 5 bases, with 7 bases of the junction left unmatched.